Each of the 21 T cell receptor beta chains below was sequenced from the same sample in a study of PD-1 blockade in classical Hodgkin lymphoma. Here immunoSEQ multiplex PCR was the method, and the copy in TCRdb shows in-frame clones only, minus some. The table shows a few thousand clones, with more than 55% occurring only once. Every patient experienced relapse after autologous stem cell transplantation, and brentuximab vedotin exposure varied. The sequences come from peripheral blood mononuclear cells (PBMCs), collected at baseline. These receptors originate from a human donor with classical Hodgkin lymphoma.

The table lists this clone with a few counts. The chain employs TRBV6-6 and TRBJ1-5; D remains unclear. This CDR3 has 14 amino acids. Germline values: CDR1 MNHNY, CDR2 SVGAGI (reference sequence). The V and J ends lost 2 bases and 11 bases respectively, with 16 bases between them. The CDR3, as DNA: TGTGCCAGCAGTTACGCCGGGCCTCCAGAGGCCCAGCATTTT. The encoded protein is CASSYAGPPEAQHF.

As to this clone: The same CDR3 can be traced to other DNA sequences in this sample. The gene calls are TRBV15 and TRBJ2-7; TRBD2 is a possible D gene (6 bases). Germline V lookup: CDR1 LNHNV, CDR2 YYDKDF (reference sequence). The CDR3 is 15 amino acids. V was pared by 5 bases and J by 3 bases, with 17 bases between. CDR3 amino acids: CATSVSGTGGYEQYF. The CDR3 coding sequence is TGTGCCACCAGCGTCTCCGGGACCGGGGGCTACGAGCAGTACTTC.

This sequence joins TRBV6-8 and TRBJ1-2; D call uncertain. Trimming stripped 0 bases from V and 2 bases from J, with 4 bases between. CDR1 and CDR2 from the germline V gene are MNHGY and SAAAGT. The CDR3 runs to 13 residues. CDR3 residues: CASSYSLNYGYTF. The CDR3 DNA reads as TGTGCCAGCAGTTACTCCCTAAACTATGGCTACACCTTC.

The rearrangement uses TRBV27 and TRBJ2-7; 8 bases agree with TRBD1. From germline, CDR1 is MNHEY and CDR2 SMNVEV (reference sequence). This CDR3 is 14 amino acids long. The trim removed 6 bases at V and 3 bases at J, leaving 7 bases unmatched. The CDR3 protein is CASSLRQGIYEQYF. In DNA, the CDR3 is TGTGCCAGCAGCTTAAGACAGGGGATCTACGAGCAGTACTTC.

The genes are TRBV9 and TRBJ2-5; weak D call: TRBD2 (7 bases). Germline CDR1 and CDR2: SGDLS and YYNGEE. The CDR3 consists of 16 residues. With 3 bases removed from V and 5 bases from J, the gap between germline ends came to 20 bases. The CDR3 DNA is TGTGCCAGCAGCGCTCTAGGAGCGGGGCAGGGGGAGACCCAGTACTTC. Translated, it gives CASSALGAGQGETQYF. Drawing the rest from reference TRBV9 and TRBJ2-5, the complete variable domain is DSGVTQTPKHLITATGQRVTLRCSPRSGDLSVYWYQQSLDQGLQFLIQYYNGEERAKGNILERFSAQQFPDLHSELNLSSLELGDSALYFCASSALGAGQGETQYFGPGTRLLVL.

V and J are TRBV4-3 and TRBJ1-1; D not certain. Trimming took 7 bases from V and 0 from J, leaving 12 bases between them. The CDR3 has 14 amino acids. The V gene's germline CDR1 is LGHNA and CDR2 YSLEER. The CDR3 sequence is CASNDRGMNTEAFF. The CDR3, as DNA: TGCGCCAGCAATGATCGGGGAATGAACACTGAAGCTTTCTTT.

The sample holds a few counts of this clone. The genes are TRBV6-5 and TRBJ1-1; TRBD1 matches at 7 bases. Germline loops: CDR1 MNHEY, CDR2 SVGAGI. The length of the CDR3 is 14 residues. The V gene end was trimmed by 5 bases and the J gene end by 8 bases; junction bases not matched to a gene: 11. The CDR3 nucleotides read TGTGCCAGCAGTCGCCCGACAGGGCCGCAAGAAGCTTTCTTT. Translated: CASSRPTGPQEAFF.

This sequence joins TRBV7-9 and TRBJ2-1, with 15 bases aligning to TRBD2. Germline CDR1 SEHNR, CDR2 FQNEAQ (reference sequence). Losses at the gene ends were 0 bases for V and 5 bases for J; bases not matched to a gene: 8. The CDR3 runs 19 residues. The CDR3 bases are TGTGCCAGCAGCTTAGCCCGGGGACTAGCGGGAGGCACCCACAATGAGCAGTTCTTC. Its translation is CASSLARGLAGGTHNEQFF.

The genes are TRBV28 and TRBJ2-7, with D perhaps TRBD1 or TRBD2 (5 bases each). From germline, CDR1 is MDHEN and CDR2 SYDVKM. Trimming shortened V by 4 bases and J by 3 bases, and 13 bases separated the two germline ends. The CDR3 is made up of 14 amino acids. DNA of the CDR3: TGTGCCAGCAGTTCCCTGGGACGGGGCTACGAGCAGTACTTC. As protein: CASSSLGRGYEQYF.

CDR3 loop: CASSTWGRNQPQHF. The CDR3 coding sequence is TGTGCCAGCAGCACGTGGGGGCGCAATCAGCCCCAGCATTTT. The J gene is TRBJ1-5, the V gene TRBV7-8, with D perhaps TRBD1 (6 bases). This CDR3 region has 14 residues. Trimming left V 5 bases short and J 2 bases short, with 10 bases between. The germline V gene encodes CDR1 SGHVS and CDR2 FQNEAQ.

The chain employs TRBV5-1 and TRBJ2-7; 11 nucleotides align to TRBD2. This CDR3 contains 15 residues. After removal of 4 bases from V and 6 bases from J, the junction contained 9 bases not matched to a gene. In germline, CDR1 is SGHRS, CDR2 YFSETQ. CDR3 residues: CASSPDGTSGIEQYF. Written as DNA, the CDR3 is TGCGCCAGCAGCCCAGACGGGACTAGCGGTATCGAGCAGTACTTC.

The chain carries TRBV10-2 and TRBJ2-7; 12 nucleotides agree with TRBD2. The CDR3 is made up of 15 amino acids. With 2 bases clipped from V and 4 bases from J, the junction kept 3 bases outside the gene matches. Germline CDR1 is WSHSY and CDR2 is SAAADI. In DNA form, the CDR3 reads TGCGCCAGCAGTGAGCCGACTAGCGGGAGATACGAGCAGTACTTC. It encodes CASSEPTSGRYEQYF.

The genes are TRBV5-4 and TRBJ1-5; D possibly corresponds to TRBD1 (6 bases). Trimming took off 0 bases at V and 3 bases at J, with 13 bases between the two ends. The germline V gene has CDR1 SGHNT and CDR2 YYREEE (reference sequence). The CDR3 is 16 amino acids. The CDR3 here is CASSLDGGAPNQPQHF. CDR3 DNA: TGTGCCAGCAGCTTGGATGGGGGGGCTCCCAATCAGCCCCAGCATTTT.

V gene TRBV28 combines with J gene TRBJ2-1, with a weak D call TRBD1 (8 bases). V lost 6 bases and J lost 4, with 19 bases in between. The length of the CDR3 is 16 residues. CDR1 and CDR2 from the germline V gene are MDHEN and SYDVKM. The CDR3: CASSSQGARGYNEQFF. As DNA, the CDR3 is TGTGCCAGCAGCAGCCAGGGGGCGCGGGGGTACAATGAGCAGTTCTTC.

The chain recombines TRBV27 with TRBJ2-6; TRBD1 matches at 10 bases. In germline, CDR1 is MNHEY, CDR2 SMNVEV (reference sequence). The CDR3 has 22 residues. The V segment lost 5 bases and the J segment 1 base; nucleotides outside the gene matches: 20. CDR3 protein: CASSPRLISGQGPSSGANVLTF. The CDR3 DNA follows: TGTGCCAGCAGTCCGCGGCTCATATCGGGACAGGGGCCCTCATCTGGGGCCAACGTCCTGACTTTC.

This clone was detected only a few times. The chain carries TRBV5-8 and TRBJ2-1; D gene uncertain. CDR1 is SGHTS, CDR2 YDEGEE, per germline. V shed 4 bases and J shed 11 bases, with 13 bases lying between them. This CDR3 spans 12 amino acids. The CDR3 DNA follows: TGTGCCAGCAGCCCGACTGGATCCAAGCAGTTCTTC. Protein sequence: CASSPTGSKQFF. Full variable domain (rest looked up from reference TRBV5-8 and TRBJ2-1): EAGVTQSPTHLIKTRGQQATLRCSPISGHTSVYWYQQALGLGLQFLLWYDEGEERNRGNFPPRFSGRQFPNYSSELNVNALELEDSALYLCASSPTGSKQFFGPGTRLTVL.

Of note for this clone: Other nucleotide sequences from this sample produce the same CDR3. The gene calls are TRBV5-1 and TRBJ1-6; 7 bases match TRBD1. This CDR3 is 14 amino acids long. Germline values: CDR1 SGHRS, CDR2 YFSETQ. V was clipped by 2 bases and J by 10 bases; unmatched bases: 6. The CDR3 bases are TGCGCCAGCAGCTTTACAGGGGAGGGATCACCCCTCCACTTT. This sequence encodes CASSFTGEGSPLHF.

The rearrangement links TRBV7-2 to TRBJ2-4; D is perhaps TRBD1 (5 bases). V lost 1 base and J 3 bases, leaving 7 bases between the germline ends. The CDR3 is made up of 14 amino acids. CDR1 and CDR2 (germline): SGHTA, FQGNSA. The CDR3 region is CASSLGRVKNIQYF. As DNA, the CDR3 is TGTGCCAGCAGCTTAGGCAGGGTCAAAAACATTCAGTACTTC. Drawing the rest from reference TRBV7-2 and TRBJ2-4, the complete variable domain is GAGVSQSPSNKVTEKGKDVELRCDPISGHTALYWYRQSLGQGLEFLIYFQGNSAPDKSGLPSDRFSAERTGGSVSTLTIQRTQQEDSAVYLCASSLGRVKNIQYFGAGTRLSVL.

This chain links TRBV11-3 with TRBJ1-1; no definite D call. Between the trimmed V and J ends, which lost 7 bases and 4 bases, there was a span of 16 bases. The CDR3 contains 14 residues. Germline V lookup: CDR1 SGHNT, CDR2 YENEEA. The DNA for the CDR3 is TGTGCCAGCACCGGATCCTCCAAAGGCACTGAAGCTTTCTTT. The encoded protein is CASTGSSKGTEAFF.

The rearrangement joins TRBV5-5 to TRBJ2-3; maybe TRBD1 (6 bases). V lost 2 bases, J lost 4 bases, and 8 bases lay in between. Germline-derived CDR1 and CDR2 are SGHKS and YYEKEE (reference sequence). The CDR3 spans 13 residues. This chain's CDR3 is CASSFRGSDTQYF. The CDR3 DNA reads TGTGCCAGCAGCTTCAGGGGCTCAGATACGCAGTATTTT.

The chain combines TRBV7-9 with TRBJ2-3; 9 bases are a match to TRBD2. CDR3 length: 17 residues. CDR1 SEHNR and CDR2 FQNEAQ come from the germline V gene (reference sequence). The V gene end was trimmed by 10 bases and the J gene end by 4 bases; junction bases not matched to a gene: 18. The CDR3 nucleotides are TGTGCCATACCGACACTAGCGGGCCAACCCCGGGCAGATACGCAGTATTTT. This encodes CAIPTLAGQPRADTQYF.